The entry below gives a single T cell receptor beta chain sequence along with its context. Its antigen is not known. This specimen comes from a study of cytomegalovirus exposure and HLA in healthy donors. The PCR ran on 60 Vbeta and 13 Jbeta primers. Using immunoSEQ multiplex PCR, the repertoire was profiled, and TCRdb retains in-frame clones only, with some absent. The sample has 130,000 or so clones, approximately 60% seen once. Findings and limits, study-wide: A few of the chains that were CMV-associated were confirmed in vitro to be specific for CMV antigens.

V shed 10 bases and J shed 1 base, with 19 bases lying between them. The CDR3 is 15 residues long. Germline V lookup: CDR1 PRHDT, CDR2 FYEKMQ (reference sequence). This TCR derives from a woman in her thirties or forties in good health and CMV-seronegative. The sequenced sample consisted of PBMCs. The chain recombines TRBV13 with TRBJ1-1, with D unresolved. The CDR3 protein is CATCPGPPKNTEAFF. The CDR3, as DNA: TGTGCCACCTGCCCGGGTCCTCCAAAGAACACTGAAGCTTTCTTT.